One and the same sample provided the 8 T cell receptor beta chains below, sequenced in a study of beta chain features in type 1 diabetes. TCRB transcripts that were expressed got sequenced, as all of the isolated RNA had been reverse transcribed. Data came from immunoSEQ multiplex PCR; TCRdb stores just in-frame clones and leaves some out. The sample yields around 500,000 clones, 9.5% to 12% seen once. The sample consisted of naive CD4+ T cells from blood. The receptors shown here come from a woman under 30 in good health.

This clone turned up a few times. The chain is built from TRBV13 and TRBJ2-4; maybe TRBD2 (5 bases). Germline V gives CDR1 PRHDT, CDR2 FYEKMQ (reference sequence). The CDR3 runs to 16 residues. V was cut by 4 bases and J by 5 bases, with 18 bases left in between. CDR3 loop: CASSSRGWAGENIQYF. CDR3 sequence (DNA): TGTGCCAGCAGCTCCCGTGGGTGGGCGGGTGAAAACATTCAGTACTTC.

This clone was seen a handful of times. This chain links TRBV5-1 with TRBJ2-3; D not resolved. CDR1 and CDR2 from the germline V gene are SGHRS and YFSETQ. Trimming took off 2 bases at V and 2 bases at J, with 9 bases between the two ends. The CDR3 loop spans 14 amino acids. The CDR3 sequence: CASSFTGVTDTQYF. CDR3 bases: TGCGCCAGCAGCTTTACTGGGGTCACAGATACGCAGTATTTT.

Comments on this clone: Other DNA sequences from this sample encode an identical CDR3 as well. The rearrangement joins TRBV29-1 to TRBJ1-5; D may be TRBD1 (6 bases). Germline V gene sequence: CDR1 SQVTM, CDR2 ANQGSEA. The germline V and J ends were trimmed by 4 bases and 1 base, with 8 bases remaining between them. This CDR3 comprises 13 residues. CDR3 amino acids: CSVGRGSNQPQHF. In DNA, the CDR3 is TGCAGCGTTGGTAGGGGGAGCAATCAGCCCCAGCATTTT.

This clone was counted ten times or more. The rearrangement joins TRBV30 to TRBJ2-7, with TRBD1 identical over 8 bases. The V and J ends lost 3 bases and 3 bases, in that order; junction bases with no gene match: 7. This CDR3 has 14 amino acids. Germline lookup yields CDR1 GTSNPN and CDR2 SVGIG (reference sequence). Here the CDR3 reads CAWRQGAESYEQYF. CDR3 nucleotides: TGTGCCTGGAGGCAGGGGGCGGAGAGCTACGAGCAGTACTTC.

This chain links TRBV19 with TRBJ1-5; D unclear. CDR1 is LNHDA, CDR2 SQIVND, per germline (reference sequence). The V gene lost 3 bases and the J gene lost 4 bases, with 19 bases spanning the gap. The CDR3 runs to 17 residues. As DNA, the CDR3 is TGTGCCAGTAGTATGGGTCCCGGACGATCGGCAAATCAGCCCCAGCATTTT. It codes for CASSMGPGRSANQPQHF.

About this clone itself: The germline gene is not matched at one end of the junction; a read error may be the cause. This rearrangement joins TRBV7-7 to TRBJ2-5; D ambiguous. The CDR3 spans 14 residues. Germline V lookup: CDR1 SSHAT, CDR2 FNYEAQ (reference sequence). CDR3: CASSMGHLRETQYF. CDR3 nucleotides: TGTGCTAGCAGTATGGGCCACCTAAGGGAGACCCAGTACTTC.

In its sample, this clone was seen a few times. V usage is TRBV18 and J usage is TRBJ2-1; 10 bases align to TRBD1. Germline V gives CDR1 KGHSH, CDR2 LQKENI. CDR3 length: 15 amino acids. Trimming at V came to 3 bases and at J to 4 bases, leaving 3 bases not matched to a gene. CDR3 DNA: TGTGCCAGCTCACCGGGACAGGGGAGGTACAATGAGCAGTTCTTC. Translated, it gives CASSPGQGRYNEQFF.

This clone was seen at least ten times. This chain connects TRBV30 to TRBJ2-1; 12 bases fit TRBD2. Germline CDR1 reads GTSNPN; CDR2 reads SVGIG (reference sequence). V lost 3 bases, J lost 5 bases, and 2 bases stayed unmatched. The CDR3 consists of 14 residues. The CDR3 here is CAWRRTSGNNEQFF. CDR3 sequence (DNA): TGTGCCTGGAGACGGACTAGCGGGAACAATGAGCAGTTCTTC.